This record concerns one TCR beta chain sequence. This CDR3 region has 15 residues. The germline V gene has CDR1 LNHDA and CDR2 SQIVND (reference sequence). Trimming cost V 4 bases and J 4 bases, with 14 bases left between them. TCRdb's table, derived via immunoSEQ multiplex PCR, lists solely in-frame clones and lacks some. The data show roughly 79,000 clones, with just under 95% seen just once and about 0.72% held by the top ten. The source of the sample is a study of T cell changes during pregnancy in multiple sclerosis. This clonotype was obtained from a female donor in good health, enrolled as a control in a pregnancy study. Sequencing used peripheral blood, obtained in the second trimester of pregnancy. The rearrangement joins TRBV19 to TRBJ2-1; D gene uncertain. The CDR3 DNA reads as TGTGCCAGTAGTAGAGGCGCCCCAGAATACAATGAGCAGTTCTTC. Protein product: CASSRGAPEYNEQFF.